These 14 T cell receptor beta chains were sequenced from one sample in a study of T-cell reconstitution after alpha-beta-depleted transplantation in children. Construction of the TCRbeta library involved unique molecular identifiers. A single record per CDR3 protein comes from TCRdb applying MiXCR to the PCR reads. The sample carries approximately 980,000 distinct CDR3 sequences, roughly 29% recorded once. The sequencing here drew on PBMCs, mostly from graft donor cells, taken 360 days after TCRalphabeta/CD19-depleted stem cell transplant. These receptors were obtained from a boy in the first two years of life who had a stem cell transplant for SCID, so the T cells may come from the graft donor.

The chain couples TRBV11-2 to TRBJ2-4; D is possibly TRBD2 (6 bases). This CDR3 region has 21 residues. V dropped 1 base and J dropped 1 base, with 26 bases sitting between them. Germline V gene sequence: CDR1 SGHAT, CDR2 FQNNGV. The CDR3 loop reads CASSLVNLQGGVRVAKNIQYF. CDR3 in DNA: TGTGCCAGCAGCTTAGTGAATCTGCAGGGAGGTGTTCGGGTGGCCAAAAACATTCAGTACTTC.

V usage is TRBV7-9 and J usage is TRBJ2-5; 7 nucleotides line up with TRBD1. The CDR3 has 15 residues. The V gene's germline CDR1 is SEHNR and CDR2 FQNEAQ (reference sequence). Unmatched junction bases numbered 4, after V lost 3 bases and J lost 0 bases. The DNA for the CDR3 is TGTGCCAGCAGCTTCGGGGACAGTCACCAAGAGACCCAGTACTTC. Residues: CASSFGDSHQETQYF.

The chain recombines TRBV7-2 with TRBJ2-3; 8 bases map to TRBD1. The V and J ends lost 7 bases and 0 bases, in that order; junction bases with no gene match: 6. Germline values: CDR1 SGHTA, CDR2 FQGNSA. The CDR3 runs to 15 residues. CDR3 nucleotide sequence: TGTGCCAGCACCTTGACAGGGGCCAGCACAGATACGCAGTATTTT. This encodes CASTLTGASTDTQYF.

This chain uses TRBV29-1 with TRBJ2-5; TRBD2 agrees at 7 bases. V shed 2 bases and J 5 bases; nucleotides not matched to a gene: 8. The CDR3 is 14 residues long. Looked up from germline, CDR1 is SQVTM and CDR2 is ANQGSEA. The CDR3: CSVESGGGGETQYF. The DNA for the CDR3 is TGCAGCGTTGAATCCGGCGGGGGAGGGGAGACCCAGTACTTC.

The chain links TRBV27 to TRBJ2-2; D is undetermined. The CDR3 totals 15 residues. The V gene lost 6 bases and the J gene lost 2 bases, with 13 bases spanning the gap. From germline, CDR1 is MNHEY and CDR2 SMNVEV (reference sequence). The CDR3 nucleotides are TGTGCCAGCAGCAAGGGCAGACTTAACACCGGGGAGCTGTTTTTT. It encodes CASSKGRLNTGELFF.

The chain couples TRBV29-1 to TRBJ2-5; tentatively, D is TRBD2 (6 bases). V was trimmed by 0 bases and J by 7 bases, leaving 12 bases between them. The CDR3 consists of 13 residues. Germline CDR1 and CDR2: SQVTM and ANQGSEA. Here the CDR3 DNA reads TGCAGCGTTGAAGATGGGAGGAGCGGGACCCAGTACTTC. Its translation is CSVEDGRSGTQYF.

V gene TRBV5-1 combines with J gene TRBJ2-3; D remains ambiguous. With 2 bases removed from V and 5 bases from J, the gap between germline ends came to 3 bases. This CDR3 comprises 11 residues. Germline lookup yields CDR1 SGHRS and CDR2 YFSETQ. As DNA, the CDR3 is TGCGCCAGCAGCTTTATAGATACGCAGTATTTT. Amino acids: CASSFIDTQYF.

The chain carries TRBV15 and TRBJ1-1; TRBD1 matches at 7 bases. The CDR3 is 13 residues long. V shed 6 bases and J 5 bases; nucleotides not matched to a gene: 6. Germline assignment: CDR1 LNHNV and CDR2 YYDKDF (reference sequence). CDR3: CATRLPGGTEAFF. CDR3 sequence (DNA): TGTGCCACCAGACTTCCAGGGGGGACTGAAGCTTTCTTT.

V is TRBV3-1 and J is TRBJ2-5; 11 bases map to TRBD1. Germline V gives CDR1 LGHDT, CDR2 YNNKEL (reference sequence). J lost 3 bases, V lost 10 bases, and 7 bases had no gene match. The length of the CDR3 is 14 residues. This chain's CDR3 is CAIRDRGIEETQYF. Written as DNA, the CDR3 is TGTGCCATTCGGGACAGGGGGATCGAAGAGACCCAGTACTTC.

The V call is TRBV27, the J call TRBJ2-4, with a tentative D call TRBD2 (6 bases). Trimming shortened V by 6 bases and J by 8 bases, and 23 bases separated the two germline ends. The CDR3 runs to 16 residues. Germline CDR1 reads MNHEY; CDR2 reads SMNVEV (reference sequence). CDR3 region: CASRPLGGTSWDIQYF. The CDR3 DNA reads TGTGCCAGCAGACCTCTTGGGGGGACTTCTTGGGACATTCAGTACTTC.

CDR3 protein: CSVELARSSYGYTF. The CDR3 nucleotides read TGCAGCGTTGAACTGGCCAGGTCTAGCTATGGCTACACCTTC. V is TRBV29-1 and J is TRBJ1-2; D not certain. The germline CDR1 and CDR2 sequences are SQVTM and ANQGSEA. Trimming pared 2 bases from V and 4 bases from J, leaving 14 bases between. This CDR3 spans 14 amino acids.

This clonotype appeared a few times. This chain links TRBV7-2 with TRBJ2-1, with 7 bases lining up with TRBD2. The ends lost 4 bases at V and 4 bases at J; junction bases unmatched: 10. The CDR3 extends over 16 amino acids. The germline CDR1 and CDR2 sequences are SGHTA and FQGNSA. The CDR3, as DNA: TGTGCCAGCAGCTCTTTCCTAGCGGCTGATTACAATGAGCAGTTCTTC. This sequence encodes CASSSFLAADYNEQFF. The full variable domain, rest sourced from reference TRBV7-2 and TRBJ2-1, is GAGVSQSPSNKVTEKGKDVELRCDPISGHTALYWYRQSLGQGLEFLIYFQGNSAPDKSGLPSDRFSAERTGGSVSTLTIQRTQQEDSAVYLCASSSFLAADYNEQFFGPGTRLTVL.

The gene calls are TRBV12-3 or TRBV12-4 and TRBJ2-2, with D maybe TRBD2 (6 bases). The CDR3 covers 15 residues. The V end was cut by 3 bases, the J end by 5 bases, with 13 bases between. CDR3 residues: CASSLRGLVTGELFF. CDR3 nucleotides: TGTGCCAGCAGTTTGCGGGGCCTGGTGACCGGGGAGCTGTTTTTT.

This chain links TRBV6-5 with TRBJ1-5; no reliable D call. The CDR3 contains 16 residues. Germline loops: CDR1 MNHEY, CDR2 SVGAGI. The V end was cut by 6 bases, the J end by 4 bases, with 19 bases between. The CDR3 is CASSPDGVLGNQPQHF. As DNA, the CDR3 is TGTGCCAGCAGCCCTGATGGGGTTTTGGGTAATCAGCCCCAGCATTTT.